Below, 23 T cell receptor beta chains from the same sample are listed, as sequenced in a study of blood T cell repertoires in COVID-19. Sequencing used immunoSEQ multiplex PCR; TCRdb keeps in-frame clones, though not all of them. The sample lists around 160,000 clones; around 83% were seen once. The specimen was peripheral blood. Receptor source: a young man with acute or convalescent COVID-19.

The chain uses TRBV7-8 and TRBJ2-7, with D maybe TRBD1 (6 bases). Germline-derived CDR1 and CDR2 are SGHVS and FQNEAQ. V gave up 5 bases and J gave up 2 bases, with 13 bases separating them. The CDR3 consists of 14 residues. CDR3 in amino acids: CASSPPDSAYEQYF. The CDR3 DNA reads as TGTGCCAGCAGCCCCCCGGACAGCGCCTACGAGCAGTACTTC.

V usage is TRBV5-1 and J usage is TRBJ2-3; 8 positions match TRBD2. J gave up 1 base and V 0 bases, and 7 bases lay outside the gene matches. This CDR3 is 17 amino acids long. The V gene's germline CDR1 is SGHRS and CDR2 YFSETQ. This CDR3 reads CASSLALGRGGTDTQYF. As DNA, the CDR3 is TGCGCCAGCAGCTTGGCCCTTGGGCGGGGGGGCACAGATACGCAGTATTTT.

The rearrangement links TRBV12-3 or TRBV12-4 to TRBJ2-7; tentative D call: TRBD1 (6 bases). Trimming stripped 7 bases from V and 5 bases from J, with 15 bases between. This CDR3 has 13 amino acids. The CDR3 sequence is CASTPYRDHEQYF. The CDR3 DNA reads TGTGCCAGCACCCCGTACAGGGACCACGAGCAGTACTTC.

The V and J genes are TRBV5-4 and TRBJ2-3, with 7 nucleotides matching TRBD2. Per germline, CDR1 SGHNT and CDR2 YYREEE (reference sequence). J lost 0 bases, V lost 0 bases, and 1 base had no gene match. CDR3 length: 15 amino acids. CDR3 sequence: CASSLVGGSTDTQYF. CDR3 in DNA: TGTGCCAGCAGCTTGGTGGGGGGGAGCACAGATACGCAGTATTTT.

In this sample, this clone turned up a few times. The genes are TRBV5-4 and TRBJ2-1; unclear D gene. Germline CDR1 SGHNT, CDR2 YYREEE (reference sequence). V was cut by 4 bases and J by 0 bases, with 11 bases left in between. The CDR3 is made up of 15 amino acids. The CDR3 sequence: CASSVDASSYNEQFF. As DNA, the CDR3 is TGTGCCAGCAGCGTGGACGCCAGCTCCTACAATGAGCAGTTCTTC.

The rearrangement joins TRBV10-3 to TRBJ1-1; TRBD1 agrees at 11 bases. Germline V gene data show CDR1 as ENHRY and CDR2 as SYGVKD. This CDR3 spans 16 amino acids. V gave up 10 bases and J gave up 1 base; unmatched junction bases: 11. CDR3 loop: CATLPGQGVSNTEAFF. In nucleotides, the CDR3 is TGTGCCACCTTACCGGGACAGGGGGTTTCGAACACTGAAGCTTTCTTT.

V is TRBV30 and J is TRBJ1-1, with TRBD1 matching over 8 bases. CDR1 is GTSNPN, CDR2 SVGIG, per germline (reference sequence). The CDR3 contains 14 residues. V lost 1 base, J lost 1 base, and 2 bases stayed unmatched. Here the CDR3 DNA reads TGTGCCTGGAGTGCAGGGGGCAGGAACACTGAAGCTTTCTTT. This gives the protein CAWSAGGRNTEAFF.

The chain uses TRBV19 and TRBJ1-2; D not certain. Germline V CDR1 and CDR2: LNHDA, SQIVND (reference sequence). The CDR3 loop spans 14 amino acids. Trimming removed 6 bases at V and 2 bases at J, with 13 bases between. Written as DNA, the CDR3 is TGTGCCAGTAGGGGCGGAGGGCTGAACTATGGCTACACCTTC. Translating gives CASRGGGLNYGYTF.

The gene calls are TRBV6-6 and TRBJ1-4; D possibly corresponds to TRBD1 (5 bases). The length of the CDR3 is 14 residues. V was pared by 5 bases and J by 4 bases, with 11 bases between. The germline gives CDR1 MNHNY, CDR2 SVGAGI (reference sequence). This CDR3 is CASSHRQRNEKLFF. In DNA, the CDR3 is TGTGCCAGCAGTCACCGACAGCGTAATGAAAAACTGTTTTTT.

The V and J genes are TRBV2 and TRBJ1-1; D perhaps matches TRBD1 (5 bases). CDR3 length: 13 amino acids. V shed 6 bases and J shed 5 bases, with 13 bases lying between them. Germline V CDR1 and CDR2: SNHLY, FYNNEI. CDR3 protein: CASSQGVGTEAFF. In nucleotides, the CDR3 is TGTGCCAGCAGCCAGGGTGTCGGGACTGAAGCTTTCTTT.

The J gene is TRBJ1-3, the V gene TRBV19, with TRBD1 matching over 7 bases. The V gene's germline CDR1 is LNHDA and CDR2 SQIVND (reference sequence). This CDR3 region has 18 residues. V was pared by 3 bases and J by 2 bases, with 13 bases of the junction left unmatched. As DNA, the CDR3 is TGTGCCAGTAGTATTATAGGACAGGTCATTTTACCTGGAAACACCATATATTTT. It translates to CASSIIGQVILPGNTIYF.

This chain links TRBV3-1 (or the pseudogene TRBV3-2) with TRBJ1-3; D is uncertain. V lost 2 bases to trimming and J lost 7 bases, with 9 bases between them. In germline, CDR1 is LGHDT, CDR2 YNNKEL (reference sequence). The CDR3 length is 13 residues. The CDR3, as DNA: TGTGCCAGCAGCCAATTACGAGGGAACACCATATATTTT. It encodes CASSQLRGNTIYF.

The CDR3: CASSIDPKYGTGSGNQPQHF. The CDR3 bases are TGTGCCAGTAGTATAGACCCAAAGTACGGAACAGGGTCGGGGAATCAGCCCCAGCATTTT. The V and J genes are TRBV19 and TRBJ1-5, with a weak D call TRBD1 (6 bases). This CDR3 is built from 20 residues. V was shortened by 0 bases and J by 4 bases, with 25 bases between the two germline ends. Germline assignment: CDR1 LNHDA and CDR2 SQIVND (reference sequence).

CDR3 in DNA: TGTGCCAGCAGCTTAGCGCTAGCGGGGGGATTCGGGGAGACCCAGTACTTC. Translation gives CASSLALAGGFGETQYF. The chain has TRBV7-6 and TRBJ2-5, with 11 bases fitting TRBD2. This CDR3 has 17 amino acids. Germline V lookup: CDR1 SGHVS, CDR2 FNYEAQ. The J segment lost 5 bases and the V segment lost 0 bases, leaving 8 bases of the junction unmatched.

In its sample, this clone was seen once. The rearrangement uses TRBV5-1 and TRBJ1-5; weak D call: TRBD1 (5 bases). The germline gives CDR1 SGHRS, CDR2 YFSETQ. Deletions cut 0 bases from V and 6 bases from J, with 16 bases between. The CDR3 contains 16 residues. CDR3 residues: CASSLEGPGFGQPQHF. In DNA form, the CDR3 reads TGCGCCAGCAGCTTGGAAGGGCCAGGGTTTGGTCAGCCCCAGCATTTT.

The chain combines TRBV10-2 with TRBJ2-1; 7 bases are shared with TRBD2. Trimming took 7 bases from V and 8 from J; bases not matched to a gene: 14. This CDR3 is 15 amino acids long. CDR1 WSHSY and CDR2 SAAADI come from the germline V gene. DNA for the CDR3: TGCGCCAGCACCCCGGGGAGGGCGGCGTGGGATGAGCAGTTCTTC. Amino acids: CASTPGRAAWDEQFF.

This clone was counted once. The V call is TRBV30, the J call TRBJ1-2; 9 bases match TRBD1. The J segment lost 5 bases and the V segment lost 6 bases, leaving 7 bases of the junction unmatched. Germline values: CDR1 GTSNPN, CDR2 SVGIG (reference sequence). The CDR3 has 13 residues. In DNA, the CDR3 is TGTGCCTGCCCACAGGGGGCGGGTTATGGCTACACCTTC. Translation: CACPQGAGYGYTF.

The chain uses TRBV30 and TRBJ1-2; D possibly corresponds to TRBD1 (6 bases). CDR3 size: 13 residues. Germline CDR1 is GTSNPN and CDR2 is SVGIG (reference sequence). V gave up 4 bases and J gave up 4 bases, with 13 bases separating them. Here the CDR3 reads CAWIGQTRYGYTF. The CDR3, as DNA: TGTGCCTGGATTGGACAGACCCGCTATGGCTACACCTTC.

The chain combines TRBV3-1 (or the pseudogene TRBV3-2) with TRBJ1-6, with 9 bases identical to TRBD1. Unmatched junction bases numbered 1, after V lost 3 bases and J lost 10 bases. CDR1 is LGHDT and CDR2 is YNNKEL in the germline V gene (reference sequence). CDR3 length: 13 amino acids. The CDR3 sequence is CASSQTGGSPLHF. The CDR3 nucleotides read TGTGCCAGCAGCCAGACAGGGGGATCACCCCTCCACTTT.

This chain connects TRBV11-3 to TRBJ1-1; 7 bases fit TRBD1. Germline CDR1 and CDR2: SGHNT and YENEEA. The CDR3 extends over 13 amino acids. V shed 1 base and J 9 bases; nucleotides not matched to a gene: 5. The CDR3, as DNA: TGTGCCAGCAGCTTAGCCAGGGGGTTTAAAGCTTTCTTT. Translating it yields CASSLARGFKAFF.

This sequence joins TRBV9 and TRBJ1-2; no firm D call. The ends were cut back, 0 bases at V and 4 bases at J, with 7 bases in the middle. The germline V gene encodes CDR1 SGDLS and CDR2 YYNGEE. The CDR3 sequence is 13 residues long. Written as DNA, the CDR3 is TGTGCCAGCAGCGTAGATGGGCGCTATGGCTACACCTTC. This sequence encodes CASSVDGRYGYTF.

The rearrangement joins TRBV29-1 to TRBJ2-1, with 10 bases lining up with TRBD2. The CDR3 length is 16 residues. Per the germline V gene, CDR1 is SQVTM and CDR2 is ANQGSEA. With V trimmed by 2 bases and J by 2 bases, 6 bases remained unmatched. The CDR3 protein is CSVEKRGGQAYNEQFF. Written as DNA, the CDR3 is TGCAGCGTTGAAAAGCGGGGGGGCCAGGCCTACAATGAGCAGTTCTTC.

This clone was seen once. This chain links TRBV7-9 with TRBJ2-2; 10 bases are shared with TRBD1. Germline CDR1 SEHNR, CDR2 FQNEAQ (reference sequence). V shed 4 bases and J 5 bases; nucleotides not matched to a gene: 10. The CDR3 is 17 amino acids. The CDR3 bases are TGTGCCAGCAGCTCTCCGAAATGGACAGGGGGGACCGGGGAGCTGTTTTTT. Translation: CASSSPKWTGGTGELFF.